This TCR beta chain originates from a study of cytomegalovirus exposure and HLA in healthy donors. Study results and caveats: According to the study, some 160 TCR beta chains were cytomegalovirus-associated. In vitro testing confirmed a few CMV-associated chains as specific for CMV antigens.

About this clone: Its antigen is as yet unknown.

Per germline, CDR1 SGHTA and CDR2 FQGTGA. The CDR3 covers 13 residues. Trimming pared 5 bases from V and 0 bases from J, leaving 7 bases between. The PCR ran on 60 Vbeta and 13 Jbeta primers. Produced via immunoSEQ multiplex PCR; TCRdb's table is partial and in-frame only. The sample consists of approximately 200,000 clones, 85% of them appearing once. The clonotype comes from a human donor in good health. Sequencing was carried out using PBMCs. This sequence joins TRBV7-3 and TRBJ1-1; no definite D call. In DNA form, the CDR3 reads TGTGCCAGCAGCCCCAGAATGAACACTGAAGCTTTCTTT. Encoded protein: CASSPRMNTEAFF. Variable domain in full (rest from reference TRBV7-3 and TRBJ1-1): GAGVSQTPSNKVTEKGKYVELRCDPISGHTALYWYRQSLGQGPEFLIYFQGTGAADDSGLPNDRFFAVRPEGSVSTLKIQRTERGDSAVYLCASSPRMNTEAFFGQGTRLTVV.